The source of this TCR beta chain is a study of control samples from healthy donors and cancer patients. V was clipped by 7 bases and J by 4 bases, with 11 bases between them. Germline assignment: CDR1 MNHEY and CDR2 SVGAGI. The CDR3 is 13 amino acids. Measured with immunoSEQ multiplex PCR; TCRdb has only the in-frame clones, and not every one. This table has 200,000 to 250,000 clones, around 94% appearing once. V is TRBV6-5 and J is TRBJ1-5; no firm D call. The specimen was blood. The TCR sequence derives from a man aged 50 to 60 in good health. The CDR3 nucleotides read TGTGCCAGCACCCGGGCCTTAAATCAGCCCCAGCATTTT. Its translation: CASTRALNQPQHF.